The clone carrying this TCR beta chain occurred once. The sample belongs to a study of blood T cell repertoires in COVID-19. Turning to the study itself: The origin of the acute and convalescent COVID-19 samples was the United States, Italy and Spain. T cells, B-cell-depleted T cells, or PBMCs supplied cDNA or gDNA.

CDR1 is MDHEN, CDR2 SYDVKM, per germline. CDR3 size: 15 residues. V dropped 3 bases and J dropped 3; count of bases not matched to a gene: 5. Study processing details: Counts of nucleated cells, estimated from reference gene primer amplification, were obtained. Clones were read by immunoSEQ multiplex PCR, and TCRdb kept only the in-frame ones, dropping some. That table is the source of V, J and clone size, and D and trimming were worked out from the DNA. The repertoire holds 45,000 or so clones, with over 80% as singletons. Seattle's enrolled individuals joined amid active infection and were then monitored longitudinally.

This clonotype was obtained from a woman older than 75 with COVID-19, enrolled during active disease. V gene TRBV28 combines with J gene TRBJ2-7; 10 bases line up with TRBD1. Sequencing used peripheral blood. The CDR3 region is CASSLPGTGDYEQYF. In DNA, the CDR3 is TGTGCCAGCAGTTTGCCCGGGACAGGGGACTACGAGCAGTACTTC.